The sequence of this T cell receptor beta chain was determined in a study of glioma-infiltrating T cells. Study-wide results and caveats: CDR3 overlap between tissue and blood was very small. Above-expected tissue-blood divergence occurred in all gliomas, most in low-grade ones.

In germline, CDR1 is DFQATT, CDR2 SNEGSKA (reference sequence). This CDR3 is built from 11 residues. Trimming left V 6 bases short and J 4 bases short, with 9 bases between. Using RNA template, CDR3s of TCR alpha and beta were amplified with iRepertoire arm-PCR. One-step reverse transcription and amplification started from roughly 100-400 ng of tissue mRNA or PBMC total RNA. Each CDR3 protein is one row after TCRdb ran MiXCR on the multiplex PCR reads. The data hold approximately 18,000 distinct CDR3 sequences, with 55% to 70% observed a single time. Turning to this clonotype: What it binds is not known.

This chain uses TRBV20-1 with TRBJ2-5, with D uncertain. Input material: glioma tissue, nonneoplastic brain tissue, or PBMCs (not recorded which). This TCR was sampled from a human donor with low-grade glioma or glioblastoma, undergoing nonglioma brain surgery, or in good health (not recorded which). The CDR3 sequence is CSALNRETQYF. In DNA form, the CDR3 reads TGCAGTGCCCTTAATCGAGAGACCCAGTACTTC.